This is a list of T cell receptor beta chains from one sample in a study of identical twins. TCRdb reprocessed the 5' RACE reads with MiXCR, giving one entry per CDR3 protein. The sample holds 460,000 or so distinct CDR3 sequences, 14% seen once. The same data also contributed to another study, on yellow fever vaccine responses in identical twins.

The specimen sequenced was CD4+ T cells sorted from blood. These TCRs come from a woman between 18 and 29 years old in good health. CDR3s include the opening cysteine and the closing phenylalanine or tryptophan. The D gene is left open where the match is weak. For some rows the clone size is stated as once, few or many, or as a class when expanded; others skip it.

j_call,d_call,cdr3_length,clone_size,v_call,cdr3_aa,cdr3_nt
TRBJ2-1,TRBD2,19,.,TRBV2,CACSRSSGRSGWSYNEQFF,TGTGCCTGCAGTCGATCTAGCGGGAGGAGTGGTTGGTCCTACAATGAGCAGTTCTTC
TRBJ1-3,.,15,.,TRBV5-5,CASTPVGEKGNTIYF,TGTGCCAGCACCCCTGTAGGCGAAAAAGGAAACACCATATATTTT
TRBJ2-3,.,12,few,TRBV7-8,CASSFHTDTQYF,TGTGCCAGCAGCTTTCACACGGATACGCAGTATTTT
TRBJ2-7,TRBD1,18,.,TRBV20-1,CSARDAGDRGLISNEQYF,TGCAGTGCTAGAGATGCGGGTGACAGGGGGCTGATTTCGAACGAGCAGTACTTC
TRBJ1-1,.,14,.,TRBV12-3/TRBV12-4,CASSFQQGWTEAFF,TGTGCCAGCAGTTTCCAGCAGGGCTGGACTGAAGCTTTCTTT
TRBJ2-3,.,16,few,TRBV11-3,CASSLGTQQVADTQYF,TGTGCCAGCAGCTTAGGGACCCAGCAGGTCGCAGATACGCAGTATTTT
TRBJ2-7,.,14,.,TRBV5-1,CASCRDGRTYEQYF,TGCGCCAGCTGCCGGGACGGAAGAACCTACGAGCAGTACTTC
TRBJ2-7,TRBD1,14,many,TRBV28,CASSPYRGSYEQYF,TGTGCCAGCAGTCCCTACAGGGGATCCTACGAGCAGTACTTC
TRBJ2-3,.,14,many,TRBV12-3/TRBV12-4,CASGPWDGTDTQYF,TGTGCCAGCGGACCGTGGGATGGCACAGATACGCAGTATTTT
TRBJ2-5,.,13,few,TRBV30,CAWSALTVKTQYF,TGTGCCTGGAGTGCCTTAACTGTGAAGACCCAGTACTTC
TRBJ2-1,TRBD2,10,many,TRBV12-3/TRBV12-4,CASGLDEQFF,TGTGCCAGCGGACTAGATGAGCAGTTCTTC
TRBJ2-3,TRBD1,13,.,TRBV10-3,CAIRGQGTDTQYF,TGTGCCATCAGGGGACAGGGAACAGATACGCAGTATTTT
TRBJ1-4,.,15,.,TRBV6-5,CASSSGQQLNEKLFF,TGTGCCAGCAGTTCCGGACAGCAGTTGAATGAAAAACTGTTTTTT
TRBJ2-2,TRBD1,20,few,TRBV11-1,CASSYQRSGTGGAWTGELFF,TGTGCCAGCAGCTACCAGAGGTCCGGGACAGGGGGCGCCTGGACCGGGGAGCTGTTTTTT
TRBJ2-4,TRBD1,19,many,TRBV11-1,CASSLGRQGDVTAKNIQYF,TGTGCCAGCAGCTTAGGACGACAGGGGGATGTAACGGCCAAAAACATTCAGTACTTC
TRBJ2-2,.,16,.,TRBV5-1,CASSSYSAANTGELFF,TGCGCCAGCAGCTCTTACAGCGCCGCGAACACCGGGGAGCTGTTTTTT
TRBJ2-3,.,15,.,TRBV5-5,CASSLGPSAGDTQYF,TGTGCCAGCAGCTTGGGCCCATCTGCCGGAGATACGCAGTATTTT
TRBJ2-7,TRBD1,15,.,TRBV2,CASSVGTGPSYEQYF,TGTGCCAGCAGTGTCGGGACAGGGCCCTCCTACGAGCAGTACTTC
TRBJ2-3,TRBD1,12,.,TRBV28,CASTDRADTQYF,TGTGCCAGCACCGACAGGGCAGATACGCAGTATTTT
TRBJ2-7,TRBD2,15,.,TRBV7-2,CASSLASGGTYEQYF,TGTGCCAGCAGCTTAGCCAGCGGGGGAACCTACGAGCAGTACTTC
TRBJ2-7,.,11,few,TRBV6-2/TRBV6-3,CASSTRSEQYF,TGTGCCAGCAGTACTAGGAGCGAGCAGTACTTC
TRBJ2-1,.,14,.,TRBV10-3,CAISERSDYNEQFF,TGTGCCATCAGTGAGCGGAGCGACTACAATGAGCAGTTCTTC
TRBJ2-2,TRBD1,17,.,TRBV5-1,CASSTRTGAQNTGELFF,TGCGCCAGCAGTACCCGGACAGGGGCGCAGAACACCGGGGAGCTGTTTTTT
TRBJ2-5,.,12,few,TRBV25-1,CASSEPQETQYF,TGTGCCAGCAGTGAACCCCAAGAGACCCAGTACTTC
TRBJ1-6,.,15,few,TRBV20-1,CSARVVQGHGSPLHF,TGCAGTGCTAGAGTGGTACAGGGTCATGGGTCACCCCTCCACTTT
TRBJ2-7,.,15,.,TRBV6-2/TRBV6-3,CASSKPTGLSYEQYF,TGTGCCAGCAGCAAGCCGACAGGACTCTCCTACGAGCAGTACTTC
TRBJ2-3,TRBD2,15,.,TRBV6-2/TRBV6-3,CASCRLAVRTDTQYF,TGTGCCAGCTGCCGACTAGCGGTTCGCACAGATACGCAGTATTTT